This TCR beta chain came from a study (dated by TCRdb to between 2014 and 2017). For the wider study: The study tested whether tumor-infiltrating Tregs in breast cancer are recruited from blood Tregs or converted in situ from other CD4+ T cell subsets. What the research found in general, with its limitations: Tumor-infiltrating Treg TCR alpha and beta sequences overlapped most with tumor naive CD4+ T cells, then with blood naive CD4+ T cells. Tumor memory CD4+ T cell TCR gene usage clustered with blood and lymph node memory CD4+ cells and lymph node naive CD4+ cells. The validation in the larger cohort was limited to a single TCR beta V-J rearrangement instead of whole repertoires.

Full-length TCR variable regions were amplified by 5' RACE PCR using constant-region reverse primers, and then by semi-nested PCR using Nested Universal Primer A. Using the ReliaPrep RNA Cell Miniprep System, total RNA was extracted, and the SMARTer RACE 5'/3' Kit was then used to reverse transcribe the RNA into 5'RACE-ready cDNA. Full-length TCR alpha and beta libraries were barcoded with multiplex adaptors and sequenced on an Illumina MiSeq. Per the authors' processing: Sequencing data were pooled across the five patients for each of nine subset-tissue groups and compared by unsupervised clustering of TCR gene usage. Repertoire similarity was calculated with the Morisita-Horn index, weighting shared sequences by their contribution to each repertoire. Through fastp at Q25 and MiXCR, TCRdb rebuilt clones from the public reads, retaining in-frame beta chains. Every CDR3 protein is listed once, alongside the most common genes and DNA of its rows. TCRdb, not the authors, supplied the V and J calls. Here the sample has 35,000 to 50,000 distinct CDR3 sequences; roughly a fifth occur a single time. Just over 4% of the sample is in the top ten clones.

There are a few counts of this clonotype. It has no known antigen specificity. There are no base qualities to consult, and no much larger clone falls within one base. Tregs were isolated as CD4+CD25+CD127-/low cells. Tregs, naive and memory CD4+ T cells from tumor, blood and ipsilateral draining lymph nodes of about five breast cancer patients underwent full-length TCR alpha and beta sequencing. Mononuclear cells from lymph nodes or around 53 ml of peripheral blood were isolated by Ficoll density gradient centrifugation. A purity exceeding 90% was confirmed by FACS for the sorted cell populations. CDR1 and CDR2 were assigned from the germline V gene as MNHNS and SASEGT. The CDR3 has 17 amino acids, counting the end cysteine and phenylalanine. This entry keeps only the CDR3 DNA: 51 bases, framed from base 1. At the junction V is shortened by 1 base and J by 4 bases, with 17 bases in between.

Sequenced sample: Tregs sorted from blood. The TCR was taken from a female donor with breast cancer. Recombination linked TRBV6-1 to TRBJ2-1, and perhaps TRBD1 as D gene, on 6 matching bases. Here is the DNA: TGTGCCAGCAGTGAAGGGACAGAACAACTAATTTACAATGAGCAGTTCTTC. Translated, this gives CASSEGTEQLIYNEQFF.